This T cell receptor beta chain was recovered during a study of T cells generated in artificial thymic organoids. Study-wide results and limits: TCR diversity of organoid-derived CD8 single positive cells matched thymic and naive blood cells.

Reverse primers in the TRAC or TRBC constant regions drove separate semi-nested PCRs for TCRalpha and TCRbeta. TCRdb redid the calling of the 5' RACE reads with MiXCR, one entry per CDR3 protein. This table has around 5,600 distinct CDR3 sequences, more than 30% appearing once. Germline loops: CDR1 SGHRS, CDR2 YFSETQ. V dropped 2 bases and J dropped 3 bases, with 12 bases sitting between them. The CDR3 is made up of 14 amino acids. In its sample, this clonotype ranks as medium-sized. Its antigen remains unidentified. Input was roughly 35,000 to 230,000 sorted cells per sample. This receptor was taken from a human donor who gave cord blood stem cells for thymic organoid culture, a cardiac surgery patient who gave postnatal thymus, or a blood donor (not recorded which). The V and J genes are TRBV5-1 and TRBJ2-7, with D perhaps TRBD2 (6 bases). Sequenced material: naive CD8+ T cells from blood. The subset here: CD3+TCRalphabeta+CD8SP T cells; for blood, CD45RO-CCR7+ naive CD8+ T cells. DNA of the CDR3: TGCGCCAGCAGCTTTGGTGGGGGAGGCTACGAGCAGTACTTC. This encodes CASSFGGGGYEQYF. The whole variable domain, remainder taken from reference TRBV5-1 and TRBJ2-7, is KAGVTQTPRYLIKTRGQQVTLSCSPISGHRSVSWYQQTPGQGLQFLFEYFSETQRNKGNFPGRFSGRQFSNSRSEMNVSTLELGDSALYLCASSFGGGGYEQYFGPGTRLTVT.